The following is a T cell receptor (beta chain) sequence with its context. Its recognized antigen is unknown. No qualities accompany the bases; no much larger clone lies one base away. Patients with a history of autoimmune disease or receiving systemic immunosuppression were excluded from the trial. Peripheral blood for TCR sequencing was drawn from every dose cohort at baseline, at cycle 4 day 1 and at cycle 7 day 1. The samples were drawn from a first-in-human, open-label, multicenter phase I dose-escalation trial of ivuxolimab. The trial enrolled adults with locally advanced or metastatic head and neck squamous cell, hepatocellular, melanoma or renal cell carcinoma. Before TCR sequencing, CD4+ T cells and CD8+ T cells were sorted from peripheral blood as separate populations. For sequencing of the TCRbeta CDR3 region, genomic DNA was extracted from the sorted cells. The immunoSEQ Assay was used for sequencing of TCRbeta CDR3 regions. The table comes from immuneACCESS by way of TCRdb, which keeps in-frame sequences with V and J called. Part of the clones is missing from these tables; in studies checked, under half for an unresolved V gene and the rest for unknown reasons. Within this sample are 60,000 to 75,000 clones, with around 90% of them counted one time only. The biggest ten clones account for roughly 1% of the sample.

These data are taken from a study of OX40 agonist ivuxolimab in advanced cancers. Describing the broader study: Ivuxolimab, which targeted the costimulatory receptor OX40 (CD134), was an agonistic, fully human IgG2 monoclonal antibody. A male proportion of about 79% and a mean age of around 60 years, ranging from about 23 to 90, were recorded for the dose-escalation cohort. Of the roughly 50 dose-escalation patients, hepatocellular carcinoma was present in about 20, melanoma in roughly 15, renal cell carcinoma in 9 and head and neck cancer in 9. Intravenous ivuxolimab was administered to patients every 2 weeks at six dose levels: 0.01, 0.1, 0.3, 1.5, 3 and 10 mg/kg. The paper covers the monotherapy dose-escalation part of the phase I ivuxolimab trial, which included N of about 56 patients. Partial responses occurred in three dose-escalation patients, of whom one had hepatocellular carcinoma and two had cutaneous melanoma. Prior anti-PD-1, anti-PD-L1 or anti-CTLA-4 therapy was permitted, and 35% to 40% of dose-escalation patients had received checkpoint inhibitors. The purpose of peripheral TCRbeta sequencing was to test whether ivuxolimab changed TCR sequence diversity and led to clonal T-cell expansion. What the study reported, not specific to this receptor: In partial responders in the 0.1-3.0 mg/kg groups, normalized peripheral clonal expansion was found to be among the lowest, especially among CD8+ T cells. At doses from 0.1 to 3.0 mg/kg, clonal expansion was seen in both CD4+ and CD8+ blood T cells between baseline and week 6. After ivuxolimab, expanded clones were on average more numerous among CD8+ T cells than among CD4+ T cells. Which antigens the clonally expanded peripheral T cells were specific for was not determined. Low levels of normalized T-cell clonal expansion were also shown by some nonresponding patients.

V lost 0 bases and J lost 4 bases; the stretch between them is 7 bases long. CDR3 length: 14 amino acids, cysteine to phenylalanine. CDR3 DNA is the only sequence kept; it has 42 bases, read in frame from the first base. Per the germline V gene, LGHNA is the CDR1 and YNFKEQ is the CDR2. The chain is made from TRBV4-2 and TRBJ2-1, with the D gene not confidently named. Sequenced material: CD4+ or CD8+ T cells sorted from blood, taken in a trial of the OX40 agonist ivuxolimab. This receptor was taken from an adult with an advanced solid tumor such as melanoma, head and neck, liver or kidney cancer. CDR3 reads: CASSQETGYNEQFF. The nucleotide sequence is given as TGTGCCAGCAGCCAAGAGACCGGATACAATGAGCAGTTCTTC.